The clone carrying this T cell receptor (beta chain) showed up just a few times. The record originates from a study of cytomegalovirus exposure and HLA in healthy donors. It was with 60 Vbeta and 13 Jbeta primers that the PCR ran. Some clones are missing from TCRdb's copy, which holds only in-frame ones; the method was immunoSEQ multiplex PCR. The sample shows 60,000 to 75,000 clones, approximately 79% of them seen only once. The specimen was PBMCs. The TCR was taken from a woman aged 25 to 39 in good health and CMV-seronegative.

CDR3 DNA: TGTGCCAGCAGCCAAGCGGAGACCCAGTACTTC. Encoded protein: CASSQAETQYF. The chain couples TRBV4-2 to TRBJ2-5; no clear D. This CDR3 has 11 amino acids. In germline, CDR1 is LGHNA, CDR2 YNFKEQ. V lost 1 base and J 5 bases, leaving 2 bases between the germline ends.